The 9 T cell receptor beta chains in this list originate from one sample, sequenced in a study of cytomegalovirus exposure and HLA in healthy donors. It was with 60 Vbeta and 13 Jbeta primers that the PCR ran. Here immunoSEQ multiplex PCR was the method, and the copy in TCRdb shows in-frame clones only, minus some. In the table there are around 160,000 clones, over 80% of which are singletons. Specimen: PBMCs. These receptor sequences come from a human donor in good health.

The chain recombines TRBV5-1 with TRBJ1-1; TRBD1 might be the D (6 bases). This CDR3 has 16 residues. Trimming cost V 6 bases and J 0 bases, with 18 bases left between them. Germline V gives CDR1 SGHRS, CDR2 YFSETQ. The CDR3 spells CASTFEAGGLNTEAFF. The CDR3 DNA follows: TGCGCCAGCACCTTCGAGGCGGGGGGCCTGAACACTGAAGCTTTCTTT.

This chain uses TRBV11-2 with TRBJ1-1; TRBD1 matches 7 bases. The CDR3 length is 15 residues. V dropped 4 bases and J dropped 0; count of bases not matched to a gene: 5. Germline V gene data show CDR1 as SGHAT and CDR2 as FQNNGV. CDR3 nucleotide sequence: TGTGCCAGCAGCTCGGGACAGACCATGAACACTGAAGCTTTCTTT. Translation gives CASSSGQTMNTEAFF.

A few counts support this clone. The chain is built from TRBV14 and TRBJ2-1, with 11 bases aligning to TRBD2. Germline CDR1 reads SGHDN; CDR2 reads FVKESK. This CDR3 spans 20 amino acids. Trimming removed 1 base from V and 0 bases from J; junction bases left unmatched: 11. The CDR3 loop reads CASSQAYGLAGASSYNEQFF. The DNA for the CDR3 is TGTGCCAGCAGCCAAGCGTACGGACTAGCGGGTGCGAGCTCCTACAATGAGCAGTTCTTC.

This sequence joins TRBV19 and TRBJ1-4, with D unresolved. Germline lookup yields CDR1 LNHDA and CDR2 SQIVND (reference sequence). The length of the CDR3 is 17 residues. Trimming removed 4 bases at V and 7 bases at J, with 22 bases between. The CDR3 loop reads CASSTPTGRGEREKLFF. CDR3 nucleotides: TGTGCCAGTAGTACCCCGACCGGGAGAGGTGAACGTGAAAAACTGTTTTTT.

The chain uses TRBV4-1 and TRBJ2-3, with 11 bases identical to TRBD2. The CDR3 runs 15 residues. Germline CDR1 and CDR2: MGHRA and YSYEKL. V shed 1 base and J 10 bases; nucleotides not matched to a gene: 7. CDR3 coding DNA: TGCGCCAGCAGCCAAGGGGTAGCGGGGGGGCGCGCGCAGTATTTT. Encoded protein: CASSQGVAGGRAQYF.

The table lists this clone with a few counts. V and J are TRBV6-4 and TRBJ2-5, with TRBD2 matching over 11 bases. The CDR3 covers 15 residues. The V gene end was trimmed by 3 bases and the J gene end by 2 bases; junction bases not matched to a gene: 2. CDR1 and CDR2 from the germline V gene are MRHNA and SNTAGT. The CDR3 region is CASSELAGEQETQYF. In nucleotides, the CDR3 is TGTGCCAGCAGTGAACTAGCGGGGGAACAAGAGACCCAGTACTTC.

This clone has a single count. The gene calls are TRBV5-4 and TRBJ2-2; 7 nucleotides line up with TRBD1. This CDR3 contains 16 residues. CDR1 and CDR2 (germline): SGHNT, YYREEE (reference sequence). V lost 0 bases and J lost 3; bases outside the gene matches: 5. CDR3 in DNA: TGTGCCAGCAGCTTGGAGGGGGCGGCCTACACCGGGGAGCTGTTTTTT. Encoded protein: CASSLEGAAYTGELFF.

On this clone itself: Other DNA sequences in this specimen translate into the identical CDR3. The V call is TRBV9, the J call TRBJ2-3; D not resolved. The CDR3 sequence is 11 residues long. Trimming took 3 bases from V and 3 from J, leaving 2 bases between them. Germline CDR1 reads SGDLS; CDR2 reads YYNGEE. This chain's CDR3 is CASSATDTQYF. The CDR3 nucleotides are TGTGCCAGCAGCGCTACAGATACGCAGTATTTT.

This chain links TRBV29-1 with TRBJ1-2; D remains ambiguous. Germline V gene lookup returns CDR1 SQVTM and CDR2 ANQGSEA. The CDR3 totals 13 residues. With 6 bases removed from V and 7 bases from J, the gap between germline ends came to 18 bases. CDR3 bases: TGCAGCGTGACTGGGAGGCTATCTTGTGGCTACACCTTC. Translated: CSVTGRLSCGYTF.